Listed below are T cell receptor beta chains from one sample, sequenced in a study of cytomegalovirus exposure and HLA in healthy donors. The table came from immunoSEQ multiplex PCR; TCRdb's copy has only in-frame clones and leaves some out. The table has over 120,000 clones, roughly 79% seen once. Sequences were obtained from PBMCs. The receptors were sampled from a man aged 30 to 39 in good health and CMV-seropositive. The CDR3 runs from the conserved cysteine through the conserved F or W. D genes are given only for firm matches. Clone size, where shown, is once, few, many, or a class for clones that have expanded.

size | J | V | D | CDR3 | DNA
. | TRBJ2-1 | TRBV11-3 | TRBD2 | CASSPSGLAKGEQFF | TGTGCCAGCAGCCCCTCGGGACTAGCGAAGGGGGAGCAGTTCTTC
. | TRBJ2-1 | TRBV6-5 | TRBD2 | CASSRREAYNEQFF | TGTGCCAGCAGCCGACGGGAGGCCTACAATGAGCAGTTCTTC
. | TRBJ1-4 | TRBV9 | . | CASSVGGGSNEKLFF | TGTGCCAGCAGCGTAGGGGGGGGGTCTAATGAAAAACTGTTTTTT
. | TRBJ1-5 | TRBV14 | . | CASSLGRGKKQSAPAF | TGTGCCAGCAGCTTAGGACGGGGGAAAAAGCAATCAGCCCCAGCATTT
. | TRBJ1-3 | TRBV7-9 | . | CASSLWGDTIYF | TGTGCCAGCAGCTTATGGGGAGACACCATATATTTT
. | TRBJ1-1 | TRBV5-1 | TRBD1 | CASRGGQLNTEAFF | TGCGCCAGCAGAGGGGGACAGCTGAACACTGAAGCTTTCTTT
. | TRBJ2-3 | TRBV5-4 | . | CASSPGPTYTDTQYF | TGTGCCAGCAGCCCTGGGCCCACCTACACAGATACGCAGTATTTT
once | TRBJ2-3 | TRBV5-5 | . | CASSLGVGRGTDTQYF | TGTGCCAGCAGCTTGGGGGTAGGCAGGGGTACAGATACGCAGTATTTT
. | TRBJ1-5 | TRBV2 | . | CASSDPGMGQPQHF | TGTGCCAGCAGTGATCCAGGGATGGGCCAGCCCCAGCATTTT
. | TRBJ2-5 | TRBV4-1 | . | CASSQDPTVWKTQYF | TGCGCCAGCAGCCAAGACCCGACAGTATGGAAGACCCAGTACTTC
. | TRBJ2-7 | TRBV9 | TRBD2 | CASSVSPTSGSHEQYF | TGTGCCAGCAGCGTATCCCCGACTAGCGGGAGCCACGAGCAGTACTTC